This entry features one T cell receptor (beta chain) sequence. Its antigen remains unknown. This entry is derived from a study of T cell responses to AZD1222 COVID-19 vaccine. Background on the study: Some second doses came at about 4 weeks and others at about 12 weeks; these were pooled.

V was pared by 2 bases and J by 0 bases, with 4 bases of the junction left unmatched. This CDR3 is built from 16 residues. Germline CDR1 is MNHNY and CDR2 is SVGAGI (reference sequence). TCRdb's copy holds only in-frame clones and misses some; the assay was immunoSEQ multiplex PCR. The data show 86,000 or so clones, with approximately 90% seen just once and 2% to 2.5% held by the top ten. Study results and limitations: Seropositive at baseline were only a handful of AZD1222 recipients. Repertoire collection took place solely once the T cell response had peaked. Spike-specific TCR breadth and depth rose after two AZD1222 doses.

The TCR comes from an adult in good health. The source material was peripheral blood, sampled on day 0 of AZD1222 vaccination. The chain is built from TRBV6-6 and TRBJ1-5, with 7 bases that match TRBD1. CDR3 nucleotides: TGTGCCAGCAGTTACGGGACAGCTTATAGCAATCAGCCCCAGCATTTT. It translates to CASSYGTAYSNQPQHF.